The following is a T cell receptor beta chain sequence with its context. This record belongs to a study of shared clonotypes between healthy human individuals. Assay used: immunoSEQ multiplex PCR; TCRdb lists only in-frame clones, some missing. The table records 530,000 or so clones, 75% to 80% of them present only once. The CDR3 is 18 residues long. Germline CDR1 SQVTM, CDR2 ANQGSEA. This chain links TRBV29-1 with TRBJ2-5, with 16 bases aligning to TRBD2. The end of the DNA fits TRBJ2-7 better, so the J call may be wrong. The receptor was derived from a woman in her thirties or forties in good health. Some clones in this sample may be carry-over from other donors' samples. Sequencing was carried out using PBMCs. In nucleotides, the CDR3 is TGCAGCGTTGAAGGTCTCGGGACTAGCGGGAGGGCCCTCTACGAGCAGTACTTC. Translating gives CSVEGLGTSGRALYEQYF.